The sequence of this T cell receptor (beta chain) was determined in a study of blood T cell repertoires in COVID-19. Across the study: Specimens from acute and convalescent COVID-19 originated in the United States, Italy and Spain. The analysed material was cDNA or gDNA that came from T cells, B-cell-depleted T cells, or PBMCs.

The germline gives CDR1 MNHEY, CDR2 SVGAGI. Trimming left V 0 bases short and J 4 bases short, with 9 bases between. The CDR3 extends over 14 amino acids. Enrolled during active infection, Seattle patients were then followed longitudinally. In the source study's methods: Cell counts per sample came from amplifying reference gene primers. Clones were sequenced by immunoSEQ multiplex PCR, and TCRdb holds only the in-frame ones, with some missing. Clone size and the V and J calls come from that table; the DNA yielded D and trimming. This sample yields 100,000 to 150,000 clones, of which around nine tenths are seen a single time; approximately 10% belongs to the top ten.

The TCR was taken from a woman aged 70-85 years with COVID-19, enrolled during active disease. The chain carries TRBV6-5 and TRBJ1-2, with D hard to call. The sequenced sample was peripheral blood. The CDR3, as DNA: TGTGCCAGCAGTTACTCTCGGGGTGGCTATGGCTACACCTTC. Its translation: CASSYSRGGYGYTF.